A single sample is the source of the 25 T cell receptor beta chains below, sequenced in a study of blood T cell repertoires in COVID-19. Sequenced by immunoSEQ multiplex PCR; TCRdb stores in-frame clones only, minus some. The data contain tens of thousands of clones, 92% of them singletons. What was sequenced was peripheral blood. The receptors originated from a human donor in a cohort sampled during active COVID-19.

CDR3 DNA sequence: TGTGCCAGTAGTTCCCGACTAGCGGCCAAAAACATTCAGTACTTC. Amino acid sequence: CASSSRLAAKNIQYF. This chain links TRBV19 with TRBJ2-4; 8 bases line up with TRBD2. In germline, CDR1 is LNHDA, CDR2 SQIVND (reference sequence). V gave up 5 bases and J gave up 1 base; unmatched junction bases: 4. CDR3 size: 15 residues. The variable domain in full, with the rest retrieved from reference TRBV19 and TRBJ2-4, is DGGITQSPKYLFRKEGQNVTLSCEQNLNHDAMYWYRQDPGQGLRLIYYSQIVNDFQKGDIAEGYSVSREKKESFPLTVTSAQKNPTAFYLCASSSRLAAKNIQYFGAGTRLSVL.

V is TRBV9 and J is TRBJ1-2; tentatively, D is TRBD1 (5 bases). The CDR3 totals 16 residues. Trimming took 0 bases from V and 6 from J, leaving 18 bases between them. Germline CDR1 and CDR2: SGDLS and YYNGEE. CDR3 DNA: TGTGCCAGCAGCGTAGGCCCCCAGGGCGCAGGGAATGGCTACACCTTC. Protein product: CASSVGPQGAGNGYTF. Full variable domain (remainder filled in from reference TRBV9 and TRBJ1-2): DSGVTQTPKHLITATGQRVTLRCSPRSGDLSVYWYQQSLDQGLQFLIQYYNGEERAKGNILERFSAQQFPDLHSELNLSSLELGDSALYFCASSVGPQGAGNGYTFGSGTRLTVV.

This sequence joins TRBV27 and TRBJ1-6; D uncertain. Germline values: CDR1 MNHEY, CDR2 SMNVEV (reference sequence). The CDR3 length is 13 residues. V gave up 5 bases and J gave up 8 bases, with 10 bases separating them. CDR3 region: CASSQTKDSPLHF. The CDR3 DNA sequence: TGTGCCAGCAGTCAGACAAAGGATTCACCCCTCCACTTT.

This chain connects TRBV5-1 to TRBJ2-1; D possibly corresponds to TRBD1 (6 bases). The CDR3 has 14 amino acids. Germline-derived CDR1 and CDR2 are SGHRS and YFSETQ. V was shortened by 3 bases and J by 3 bases, with 10 bases between the two germline ends. CDR3 sequence: CASSWDTGYNEQFF. The CDR3 DNA reads as TGCGCCAGCAGCTGGGACACCGGCTACAATGAGCAGTTCTTC.

The genes are TRBV19 and TRBJ1-3; D is perhaps TRBD1 (5 bases). The CDR3 runs 18 residues. V was pared by 10 bases and J by 0 bases, with 25 bases between. The germline gives CDR1 LNHDA, CDR2 SQIVND (reference sequence). The CDR3 DNA reads TGTGCCACCAGTTCGGCGTGGGGCGGAAGACTCTCTGGAAACACCATATATTTT. Translated: CATSSAWGGRLSGNTIYF.

The chain combines TRBV10-1 with TRBJ1-2; D possibly corresponds to TRBD1 (5 bases). Germline CDR1 and CDR2: WNHNN and SYGVQD (reference sequence). CDR3 length: 13 residues. V was cut by 11 bases and J by 2 bases, with 15 bases left in between. The CDR3 DNA reads TGCGCCTCCCAACCTCGGACAAACTATGGCTACACCTTC. As protein: CASQPRTNYGYTF.

The chain uses TRBV5-8 and TRBJ2-2; D is unclear. Germline CDR1 and CDR2: SGHTS and YDEGEE. Between the trimmed V and J ends, which lost 4 bases and 9 bases, there was a span of 7 bases. This CDR3 contains 11 residues. CDR3 nucleotides: TGTGCCAGCAGCCCCCTTAGGGAGCTGTTTTTT. Translating gives CASSPLRELFF. The variable domain in full, with the rest retrieved from reference TRBV5-8 and TRBJ2-2, is EAGVTQSPTHLIKTRGQQATLRCSPISGHTSVYWYQQALGLGLQFLLWYDEGEERNRGNFPPRFSGRQFPNYSSELNVNALELEDSALYLCASSPLRELFFGEGSRLTVL.

The chain employs TRBV11-2 and TRBJ1-1; TRBD1 is a possible D gene (5 bases). V was pared by 1 base and J by 3 bases, with 15 bases between. Germline assignment: CDR1 SGHAT and CDR2 FQNNGV. The CDR3 is made up of 16 amino acids. The CDR3 sequence is CASSLALTVQDTEAFF. DNA of the CDR3: TGTGCCAGCAGCTTAGCCCTCACAGTACAGGACACTGAAGCTTTCTTT.

The chain recombines TRBV6-1 with TRBJ2-7, with 7 bases lining up with TRBD1. The CDR3 spans 16 residues. V lost 3 bases and J lost 0; bases outside the gene matches: 8. CDR1 and CDR2 (germline): MNHNS, SASEGT. The CDR3 sequence: CASSDPTGRLSYEQYF. DNA for the CDR3: TGTGCCAGCAGTGACCCGACAGGGAGACTCTCCTACGAGCAGTACTTC.

The chain joins TRBV7-9 to TRBJ1-6; 7 bases match TRBD1. V gave up 4 bases and J gave up 13 bases; unmatched junction bases: 7. The CDR3 is made up of 13 amino acids. CDR1 SEHNR and CDR2 FQNEAQ come from the germline V gene (reference sequence). CDR3 in DNA: TGTGCCAGCAGCTGGGACAGCTCAGGTCCCCTCCACTTT. Encoded protein: CASSWDSSGPLHF.

The chain links TRBV6-5 to TRBJ2-7; 9 bases agree with TRBD2. With V trimmed by 6 bases and J by 4 bases, 7 bases remained unmatched. The CDR3 spans 14 residues. Germline V CDR1 and CDR2: MNHEY, SVGAGI. The CDR3 is CASRVAGAGYEQYF. In nucleotides, the CDR3 is TGTGCCAGCAGGGTAGCGGGAGCGGGGTACGAGCAGTACTTC.

The gene calls are TRBV24-1 and TRBJ2-7, with 10 bases identical to TRBD1. The CDR3 spans 14 residues. Germline CDR1 and CDR2: KGHDR and SFDVKD. The trim removed 6 bases at V and 6 bases at J, leaving 7 bases unmatched. CDR3 nucleotide sequence: TGTGCCACCAGTAGCGGGACAGGGGACCTCGAGCAGTACTTC. As protein: CATSSGTGDLEQYF.

The V gene is TRBV9, the J gene TRBJ2-5; 10 nucleotides agree with TRBD1. Germline V gene data show CDR1 as SGDLS and CDR2 as YYNGEE. CDR3 length: 16 amino acids. V dropped 2 bases and J dropped 7; count of bases not matched to a gene: 11. CDR3 in amino acids: CASSVFADRGLGTQYF. The CDR3, as DNA: TGTGCCAGCAGCGTTTTCGCCGACAGGGGGCTGGGGACCCAGTACTTC.

Only one count was recorded for this clone. The gene calls are TRBV5-5 and TRBJ1-6, with D hard to call. The CDR3 covers 15 residues. The V end lost 0 bases, the J end lost 10 bases, and 14 bases lay between the germline ends. CDR1 is SGHKS and CDR2 is YYEKEE in the germline V gene (reference sequence). CDR3 residues: CASSLAEILRSPLHF. For the CDR3, the DNA is TGTGCCAGCAGCTTGGCGGAGATTTTAAGGTCACCCCTCCACTTT.

Only a few counts were recorded for this clone. The J gene is TRBJ2-7, the V gene TRBV25-1, with unresolved D. The germline gives CDR1 MGHDK, CDR2 SYGVNS. This CDR3 has 11 residues. Trimming removed 4 bases from V and 4 bases from J, with 5 bases in between. The CDR3 loop is CASSGLYEQYF. The CDR3 DNA follows: TGTGCCAGCAGTGGTCTTTACGAGCAGTACTTC.

V is TRBV19 and J is TRBJ1-2; D perhaps matches TRBD1 (6 bases). Germline V gives CDR1 LNHDA, CDR2 SQIVND (reference sequence). Trimming left V 3 bases short and J 4 bases short, with 15 bases between. This CDR3 region has 15 residues. This CDR3 is CASSIGGGAVYGYTF. The CDR3 nucleotides read TGTGCCAGTAGTATTGGTGGGGGCGCGGTCTATGGCTACACCTTC.

A single count supports this clone. The chain couples TRBV29-1 to TRBJ2-1; TRBD1 agrees at 7 bases. Losses at the gene ends were 6 bases for V and 5 bases for J; bases not matched to a gene: 7. CDR1 and CDR2 (germline): SQVTM, ANQGSEA. The CDR3 has 13 amino acids. In nucleotides, the CDR3 is TGCAGCGTCCGAACAGGGGTACACAATGAGCAGTTCTTC. This codes for CSVRTGVHNEQFF.

A few counts support this clone. The chain is built from TRBV16 and TRBJ1-2; D remains ambiguous. This CDR3 comprises 13 residues. The V and J ends lost 3 bases and 3 bases respectively, with 8 bases between them. Germline V CDR1 and CDR2: KGHSY, FQNENV. The CDR3 loop reads CASSQGQDYGYTF. The CDR3 nucleotides are TGTGCCAGCAGCCAGGGTCAGGACTATGGCTACACCTTC. Full variable domain (outside the CDR3, taken from reference TRBV16 and TRBJ1-2): GEEVAQTPKHLVRGEGQKAKLYCAPIKGHSYVFWYQQVLKNEFKFLISFQNENVFDETGMPKERFSAKCLPNSPCSLEIQATKLEDSAVYFCASSQGQDYGYTFGSGTRLTVV.

V is TRBV6-6 and J is TRBJ1-2; 12 bases map to TRBD1. The germline gives CDR1 MNHNY, CDR2 SVGAGI (reference sequence). V lost 5 bases, J lost 8 bases, and 9 bases stayed unmatched. The CDR3 is made up of 15 amino acids. CDR3 residues: CASSTQGQGAIGYTF. The CDR3 DNA reads TGTGCCAGCAGTACCCAGGGACAGGGGGCGATCGGCTACACCTTC.

This chain connects TRBV7-3 to TRBJ1-1; 9 bases line up with TRBD1. J gave up 7 bases and V 5 bases, and 5 bases lay outside the gene matches. Germline assignment: CDR1 SGHTA and CDR2 FQGTGA. The CDR3 is 13 amino acids. The CDR3 is CASSVNRGHEAFF. Written as DNA, the CDR3 is TGTGCCAGCAGCGTCAACAGGGGGCATGAAGCTTTCTTT.

V is TRBV7-9 and J is TRBJ1-6; tentative D call: TRBD1 (6 bases). There are 12 residues in the CDR3. Between the trimmed V and J ends, which lost 6 bases and 9 bases, there was a span of 9 bases. Germline CDR1 reads SEHNR; CDR2 reads FQNEAQ (reference sequence). CDR3 residues: CASSRQVSPLHF. In nucleotides, the CDR3 is TGTGCCAGCAGTCGACAGGTTTCACCCCTCCACTTT.

There are a few counts of this clone. The CDR3 bases are TGTGCCAGCTCAAAAGTCCAGCGGGGGGGCCAAGAGACCCAGTACTTC. This codes for CASSKVQRGGQETQYF. The chain combines TRBV18 with TRBJ2-5; TRBD2 matches at 10 bases. V shed 5 bases, J shed 1 base, and the junction held 7 bases outside the gene matches. This CDR3 is built from 16 residues. The V gene's germline CDR1 is KGHSH and CDR2 LQKENI.

The chain couples TRBV2 to TRBJ2-2, with 8 bases fitting TRBD1. Germline-derived CDR1 and CDR2 are SNHLY and FYNNEI. Trimming at V came to 9 bases and at J to 4 bases, leaving 4 bases not matched to a gene. The CDR3 runs 13 residues. The CDR3 here is CASHGQGTGELFF. CDR3 DNA: TGTGCCAGTCATGGACAGGGCACCGGGGAGCTGTTTTTT.

The V call is TRBV19, the J call TRBJ1-5; TRBD1 is a possible D gene (5 bases). The germline V gene has CDR1 LNHDA and CDR2 SQIVND (reference sequence). There are 16 residues in the CDR3. With 2 bases removed from V and 5 bases from J, the gap between germline ends came to 16 bases. The CDR3 region is CASSIRVRGEDQPQHF. CDR3 bases: TGTGCCAGTAGTATAAGAGTCCGGGGGGAAGATCAGCCCCAGCATTTT. The full variable domain, rest sourced from reference TRBV19 and TRBJ1-5, is DGGITQSPKYLFRKEGQNVTLSCEQNLNHDAMYWYRQDPGQGLRLIYYSQIVNDFQKGDIAEGYSVSREKKESFPLTVTSAQKNPTAFYLCASSIRVRGEDQPQHFGDGTRLSIL.

The V gene is TRBV5-1, the J gene TRBJ2-7; 7 nucleotides agree with TRBD2. Trimming cost V 5 bases and J 3 bases; bases outside gene matches: 5. Germline V gene lookup returns CDR1 SGHRS and CDR2 YFSETQ. This CDR3 region has 13 residues. Written as DNA, the CDR3 is TGCGCCAGCAGTGGGGGAGGGGTCTACGAGCAGTACTTC. Its translation: CASSGGGVYEQYF.